A selection of T cell receptor beta chains follows, all from one sample in a study of blood T cell repertoires in COVID-19. The data were produced by immunoSEQ multiplex PCR, yet TCRdb's version contains in-frame clones alone and is incomplete. The profile shows 90,000 to 110,000 clones, approximately 80% of them singletons. The sequenced material came from peripheral blood. These receptors were taken from a woman aged 50 to 65 with acute or convalescent COVID-19. Each CDR3 is given with its conserved first and last residue. Each record gives: J gene, clone size, V gene, D gene, CDR3 protein, CDR3 DNA. The D gene is left open where the match is weak. Clone sizes are given selectively: once, few, many, or a class where the clone is expanded.

>TRBJ2-7|once|TRBV5-1|NA
CASSEGDFNYEQYF
TGCGCCAGCAGTGAGGGGGATTTTAACTACGAGCAGTACTTC
>TRBJ1-3|NA|TRBV30|NA
CAWRGGGDSGNTIYF
TGTGCCTGGAGAGGAGGTGGGGACTCTGGAAACACCATATATTTT
>TRBJ1-1|NA|TRBV30|NA
CAWRGSRNTEAFF
TGTGCCTGGAGGGGCAGCCGGAACACTGAAGCTTTCTTT
>TRBJ1-2|NA|TRBV6-5|TRBD1
CASRGLGQGLYGYTF
TGTGCCAGCAGGGGCCTCGGACAGGGACTCTATGGCTACACCTTC
>TRBJ2-2|NA|TRBV19|NA
CASSKERGGHGELFF
TGTGCCAGTAGTAAGGAGAGGGGGGGTCACGGGGAGCTGTTTTTT
>TRBJ1-1|once|TRBV18|TRBD1
CASSPQGAGYTEAFF
TGTGCCAGCTCACCACAGGGGGCGGGTTACACTGAAGCTTTCTTT
>TRBJ2-5|NA|TRBV19|TRBD1
CASSIGLQGGETQYF
TGTGCCAGTAGTATTGGGTTACAGGGGGGAGAGACCCAGTACTTC
>TRBJ2-3|NA|TRBV14|TRBD2
CASSQGRDYGDTQYF
TGTGCCAGCAGCCAAGGCCGGGACTACGGAGATACGCAGTATTTT
>TRBJ1-1|NA|TRBV2|NA
CASSEVPPGLGDTEAFF
TGTGCCAGCAGTGAAGTCCCCCCGGGCCTCGGGGACACTGAAGCTTTCTTT
>TRBJ1-1|NA|TRBV2|NA
CASLGELFTEAFF
TGTGCCAGCCTCGGTGAATTGTTCACTGAAGCTTTCTTT
>TRBJ2-3|NA|TRBV6-5|NA
CASTITDTQYF
TGTGCCAGTACTATAACAGATACGCAGTATTTT
>TRBJ2-1|NA|TRBV9|TRBD1
CASSGTTGGSFDEQFF
TGTGCCAGCAGCGGGACCACAGGGGGCAGTTTCGATGAGCAGTTCTTC
>TRBJ1-6|NA|TRBV11-1|TRBD1
CASSRDRAASPLHF
TGTGCCAGCAGCCGCGACAGGGCTGCTTCACCCCTCCACTTT
>TRBJ1-3|NA|TRBV14|TRBD1
CASSQDWTGRGNTIYF
TGTGCCAGCAGCCAAGATTGGACAGGGAGAGGAAACACCATATATTTT
>TRBJ1-2|NA|TRBV10-3|TRBD1
CAISETTTGAGYTF
TGTGCCATCAGTGAAACCACTACAGGGGCTGGCTACACCTTC
>TRBJ1-5|NA|TRBV3-1/TRBV3-2|TRBD1
CASSPGTGNNQPQHF
TGTGCCAGCAGCCCCGGGACAGGTAACAATCAGCCCCAGCATTTT
>TRBJ2-7|NA|TRBV5-5|TRBD1
CASSSTGTGDEQYF
TGTGCCAGCAGCTCGACCGGGACAGGGGACGAGCAGTACTTC